The 29 T cell receptor beta chains below were found in one sample sequenced in a study of blood T cells in healthy people across ages. Sample-barcoded 5' priming and a J-beta primer mix drove a second PCR of roughly 6 to 12 cycles. MiXCR, run by TCRdb on the 5' RACE reads, gives a single entry per CDR3 protein. The data hold 750,000 to 950,000 distinct CDR3 sequences, with roughly 26% observed a single time. A further study also used this sample, focusing on T cells of mothers and their children.

Source material: blood. The receptors come from a boy under 18 in good health.

This clonotype occurred a few times. The chain combines TRBV3-1 with TRBJ1-1, with 7 bases aligning to TRBD1. Germline V lookup: CDR1 LGHDT, CDR2 YNNKEL (reference sequence). The CDR3 runs to 14 residues. With V trimmed by 3 bases and J by 3 bases, 4 bases remained unmatched. As DNA, the CDR3 is TGTGCCAGCAGCCATAGACAGGGACACACTGAAGCTTTCTTT. Translation: CASSHRQGHTEAFF.

The rearrangement uses TRBV9 and TRBJ1-2; D is ambiguous. CDR1 and CDR2 from the germline V gene are SGDLS and YYNGEE. The CDR3 has 13 amino acids. The V and J ends lost 1 base and 6 bases respectively, with 10 bases between them. The DNA of the CDR3 is TGTGCCAGCAGCGTACTGGGAGTACATGGCTACACCTTC. This sequence encodes CASSVLGVHGYTF. Looking up the rest from reference TRBV9 and TRBJ1-2 gives the full variable domain: DSGVTQTPKHLITATGQRVTLRCSPRSGDLSVYWYQQSLDQGLQFLIQYYNGEERAKGNILERFSAQQFPDLHSELNLSSLELGDSALYFCASSVLGVHGYTFGSGTRLTVV.

This clonotype was picked up a small number of times. The chain has TRBV5-5 and TRBJ2-7; no clear D gene. Germline lookup yields CDR1 SGHKS and CDR2 YYEKEE (reference sequence). Trimming pared 2 bases from V and 7 bases from J, leaving 10 bases between. This CDR3 comprises 12 residues. CDR3 sequence: CASSFAALEQYF. CDR3 bases: TGTGCCAGCAGCTTCGCCGCCCTGGAGCAGTACTTC.

This clonotype turned up a few times. This sequence joins TRBV7-3 and TRBJ2-5, with D perhaps matching TRBD1 (6 bases). Germline assignment: CDR1 SGHTA and CDR2 FQGTGA. The CDR3 totals 14 residues. Trimming took off 4 bases at V and 1 base at J, with 10 bases between the two ends. The CDR3 is CASSSQGLQETQYF. In DNA, the CDR3 is TGTGCCAGCAGCTCACAGGGCCTCCAAGAGACCCAGTACTTC.

The chain joins TRBV12-3 or TRBV12-4 to TRBJ1-4; D is uncertain. The ends were cut back, 6 bases at V and 1 base at J, with 12 bases in the middle. This CDR3 contains 15 residues. This CDR3 is CASSPLQGTNEKLFF. For the CDR3, the DNA is TGTGCCAGCAGCCCCCTACAAGGAACTAATGAAAAACTGTTTTTT.

The chain joins TRBV7-9 to TRBJ2-3; perhaps TRBD2 as D (7 bases). Germline V gene data show CDR1 as SEHNR and CDR2 as FQNEAQ (reference sequence). Trimming cost V 2 bases and J 2 bases, with 14 bases left between them. CDR3 size: 16 residues. For the CDR3, the DNA is TGTGCCAGCAGCTTAATACGGCGGGGGCCCACAGATACGCAGTATTTT. This codes for CASSLIRRGPTDTQYF.

A few counts support this clonotype. The rearrangement uses TRBV6-6 and TRBJ1-1; D perhaps matches TRBD1 (5 bases). CDR1 and CDR2 (germline): MNHNY, SVGAGI (reference sequence). The CDR3 is 16 amino acids. The V gene lost 1 base and the J gene lost 0 bases, with 12 bases spanning the gap. CDR3 coding DNA: TGTGCCAGCAGTTACTTTAGGGGACTTTTGAACACTGAAGCTTTCTTT. Translating it yields CASSYFRGLLNTEAFF.

CDR3 DNA: TGTGCCGGCGGCTTACTCAGGGAGGGTATTCAGTACTTC. It translates to CAGGLLREGIQYF. The gene calls are TRBV11-3 and TRBJ2-4; 7 nucleotides agree with TRBD2. Germline V gene sequence: CDR1 SGHNT, CDR2 YENEEA. The length of the CDR3 is 13 residues. Losses at the gene ends were 11 bases for V and 10 bases for J; bases not matched to a gene: 14.

Only a few counts were recorded for this clonotype. This chain joins TRBV2 and TRBJ2-5; D perhaps matches TRBD2 (5 bases). CDR1 SNHLY and CDR2 FYNNEI come from the germline V gene. Trimming pared 3 bases from V and 6 bases from J, leaving 14 bases between. The CDR3 is 14 amino acids. The CDR3 spells CASSEGGPQQTQYF. CDR3 DNA sequence: TGTGCCAGCAGTGAGGGCGGGCCTCAACAGACCCAGTACTTC.

This clonotype was observed a handful of times. This chain uses TRBV2 with TRBJ2-1, with D perhaps being TRBD1 or TRBD2 (6 bases each). The V end was cut by 8 bases, the J end by 0 bases, with 11 bases between. The CDR3 sequence is 14 residues long. The V gene's germline CDR1 is SNHLY and CDR2 FYNNEI. CDR3: CASPGGSSYNEQFF. In DNA form, the CDR3 reads TGTGCCAGCCCCGGGGGCAGCTCCTACAATGAGCAGTTCTTC.

This clonotype was found a few times. V usage is TRBV9 and J usage is TRBJ1-1, with TRBD1 matching 8 bases. The CDR3 is 14 residues long. CDR1 and CDR2 (germline): SGDLS, YYNGEE. The J segment lost 1 base and the V segment lost 4 bases, leaving 3 bases of the junction unmatched. Written as DNA, the CDR3 is TGTGCCAGCAGCACGGGACAGGCGAACACTGAAGCTTTCTTT. It yields the protein CASSTGQANTEAFF.

This clonotype appeared a few times. The V and J genes are TRBV29-1 and TRBJ1-1; possible D gene TRBD1, 6 bases. V was shortened by 5 bases and J by 5 bases, with 15 bases between the two germline ends. Germline V gene data show CDR1 as SQVTM and CDR2 as ANQGSEA. The CDR3 runs to 13 residues. CDR3 in DNA: TGCAGCGTTAAAAGGGGGGCAAGGACTGAAGCTTTCTTT. Amino acid sequence: CSVKRGARTEAFF.

As DNA, the CDR3 is TGCAGTGCTAGGGGGACACAAAACCTCTACGAGCAGTACTTC. It translates to CSARGTQNLYEQYF. The gene calls are TRBV20-1 and TRBJ2-7; a weak D match, TRBD1 (6 bases). Per the germline V gene, CDR1 is DFQATT and CDR2 is SNEGSKA (reference sequence). The CDR3 totals 14 residues. Deletions cut 3 bases from V and 3 bases from J, with 15 bases between.

The chain carries TRBV12-3 or TRBV12-4 and TRBJ2-5, with 8 positions matching TRBD2. V trimming: 7 bases; J trimming: 4 bases; junction bases outside the gene matches: 5. The length of the CDR3 is 13 residues. The DNA for the CDR3 is TGTGCCAGCACCGGGACTAGAGGAGAGACCCAGTACTTC. As protein: CASTGTRGETQYF.

This chain connects TRBV9 to TRBJ1-1, with unresolved D. CDR3 length equals 14 residues. V gave up 4 bases and J gave up 6 bases, with 16 bases separating them. CDR1 is SGDLS, CDR2 YYNGEE, per germline. In DNA form, the CDR3 reads TGTGCCAGCAGCCCATCCTCTTGGGCTTCTGAAGCTTTCTTT. Translating gives CASSPSSWASEAFF.

This clonotype came up a few times. V is TRBV15 and J is TRBJ2-1; weak D call: TRBD2 (5 bases). The germline V and J ends were trimmed by 1 base and 2 bases, with 6 bases remaining between them. CDR1 and CDR2 from the germline V gene are LNHNV and YYDKDF (reference sequence). CDR3 length: 14 amino acids. This CDR3 is CATSRGGTYNEQFF. In nucleotides, the CDR3 is TGTGCCACCAGCAGAGGAGGGACCTACAATGAGCAGTTCTTC.

V is TRBV6-5 and J is TRBJ1-3; D may be TRBD1 (6 bases). V lost 6 bases, J lost 0 bases, and 9 bases lay in between. CDR1 and CDR2 from the germline V gene are MNHEY and SVGAGI. This CDR3 spans 14 amino acids. The CDR3 spells CASSQGNSGNTIYF. CDR3 coding DNA: TGTGCCAGCAGCCAGGGGAACTCTGGAAACACCATATATTTT.

About this clonotype: Relative to the germline gene, one junction end is altered; a read error may explain this. The chain employs TRBV6-1 and TRBJ1-3; D is possibly TRBD1 (6 bases). This CDR3 contains 16 residues. Germline V gene data show CDR1 as MNHNS and CDR2 as SASEGT. CDR3: CASSDRSRSSGDTVYF. The CDR3 DNA follows: TGTGCCAGCAGCGACAGGAGCCGATCCTCTGGAGACACCGTATATTTT.

The rearrangement links TRBV3-1 to TRBJ2-1; D possibly corresponds to TRBD1 (6 bases). This CDR3 has 14 amino acids. V gave up 4 bases and J gave up 10 bases, with 17 bases separating them. The germline V gene has CDR1 LGHDT and CDR2 YNNKEL (reference sequence). The DNA for the CDR3 is TGTGCCAGCAGCCTGGGGCAGGGGCCCAGGGAGCAGTTCTTC. Its translation is CASSLGQGPREQFF.

The gene calls are TRBV7-2 and TRBJ2-7, with TRBD2 matching over 8 bases. J lost 6 bases, V lost 2 bases, and 9 bases had no gene match. The CDR3 runs 15 residues. Germline CDR1 reads SGHTA; CDR2 reads FQGNSA. The CDR3, as DNA: TGTGCCAGCAGCTTATGGGTAGCGGGGAGTTTCGAGCAGTACTTC. Its translation: CASSLWVAGSFEQYF.

Only a few counts were recorded for this clonotype. This chain uses TRBV12-3 or TRBV12-4 with TRBJ2-3; 9 bases fit TRBD1. The CDR3 runs to 16 residues. The ends lost 5 bases at V and 2 bases at J; junction bases unmatched: 8. CDR3 region: CASSPGTGLLTDTQYF. The CDR3 DNA reads as TGTGCCAGCAGTCCCGGGACAGGGTTACTCACAGATACGCAGTATTTT.

The chain is built from TRBV6-1 and TRBJ2-1, with no clear D. The DNA end is a closer match to TRBJ2-7, so the J assignment may be wrong. The germline CDR1 and CDR2 sequences are MNHNS and SASEGT. The CDR3 is 14 amino acids. The DNA for the CDR3 is TGTGCCAGCAGTAAAACTCGCCGGGCCTACGAGCAGTACTTC. Its protein product is CASSKTRRAYEQYF.

The chain has TRBV10-2 and TRBJ1-2; 8 nucleotides match TRBD1. The V and J ends lost 3 bases and 4 bases, in that order; junction bases with no gene match: 7. Germline values: CDR1 WSHSY, CDR2 SAAADI. There are 15 residues in the CDR3. The CDR3 DNA sequence: TGCGCCAGCAGTGACCGGACAGGGCGCTGCTATGGCTACACCTTC. It translates to CASSDRTGRCYGYTF.

The chain carries TRBV5-1 and TRBJ2-3; 9 positions agree with TRBD2. CDR3 size: 16 residues. CDR1 is SGHRS and CDR2 is YFSETQ in the germline V gene. The J segment lost 3 bases and the V segment lost 7 bases, leaving 12 bases of the junction unmatched. The CDR3 coding sequence is TGCGCCAGCGCGTTAGCGGGGGTTCCGGGAACAGATACGCAGTATTTT. Encoded protein: CASALAGVPGTDTQYF.

The gene calls are TRBV20-1 and TRBJ2-7; D possibly uses TRBD1 or TRBD2 (6 bases each). CDR3 length equals 13 residues. V was shortened by 3 bases and J by 0 bases, with 9 bases between the two germline ends. The germline V gene encodes CDR1 DFQATT and CDR2 SNEGSKA (reference sequence). CDR3 sequence (DNA): TGCAGTGCTAGGCCGGGGGCCTCCTACGAGCAGTACTTC. This encodes CSARPGASYEQYF.

Of note for this clonotype: Since no conserved phenylalanine or tryptophan closes the CDR3, a read error is the likely cause. This chain joins TRBV4-1 and TRBJ1-4, with D maybe TRBD1 (5 bases). Germline-derived CDR1 and CDR2 are MGHRA and YSYEKL. The CDR3 extends over 13 amino acids. Deletions cut 5 bases from V and 6 bases from J, with 10 bases between. The CDR3 region is CASSAREDEKLFL. CDR3 DNA sequence: TGCGCCAGCAGCGCCAGGGAAGATGAAAAACTGTTTCTT.

The chain employs TRBV27 and TRBJ2-1, with TRBD2 matching over 10 bases. V trimming: 6 bases; J trimming: 5 bases; junction bases outside the gene matches: 10. This CDR3 contains 16 residues. The germline V gene encodes CDR1 MNHEY and CDR2 SMNVEV (reference sequence). CDR3 protein: CASRSEGLARNNEQFF. CDR3 bases: TGTGCCAGCAGATCGGAGGGACTAGCGCGTAACAATGAGCAGTTCTTC.

This clonotype was counted between two and nine times. The chain has TRBV27 and TRBJ1-6; possible D gene TRBD1, 5 bases. The CDR3 is 14 residues long. Germline CDR1 MNHEY, CDR2 SMNVEV (reference sequence). The V end was cut by 6 bases, the J end by 10 bases, with 16 bases between. This chain's CDR3 is CASRWGGASSPLHF. In DNA form, the CDR3 reads TGTGCCAGCAGGTGGGGAGGGGCCAGCTCACCCCTCCACTTT.

This chain links TRBV2 with TRBJ1-1, with D maybe TRBD1 (5 bases). There are 14 residues in the CDR3. From germline, CDR1 is SNHLY and CDR2 FYNNEI. The V and J ends lost 4 bases and 2 bases respectively, with 11 bases between them. The CDR3, as DNA: TGTGCCAGCAGTGTGTCGGGACGAAACACTGAAGCTTTCTTT. Translating it yields CASSVSGRNTEAFF.